The next 9 T cell receptor beta chains were all read from a single sample in a study of shared clonotypes between healthy human individuals. Produced via immunoSEQ multiplex PCR; TCRdb's table is partial and in-frame only. Among over 850,000 clones listed, approximately 80% were seen once. Sequencing input: memory CD4+ T cells from PBMCs. Subset denoted: CD45RA-negative fraction. The source is a man aged 18 to 35 in good health. Some clones in this sample may be carry-over from other donors' samples.

The chain links TRBV9 to TRBJ2-2, with 7 nucleotides matching TRBD1. CDR1 and CDR2 from the germline V gene are SGDLS and YYNGEE. After removal of 4 bases from V and 0 bases from J, the junction contained 6 bases not matched to a gene. CDR3 size: 16 residues. The CDR3, as DNA: TGTGCCAGCAGCCTTACCACAGGGGCGAACACCGGGGAGCTGTTTTTT. It translates to CASSLTTGANTGELFF.

As regards this clone: An end of the junction differs from the germline gene, which may be a read error. The chain is built from TRBV20-1 and TRBJ1-4; the D is unclear. This CDR3 has 11 amino acids. CDR1 and CDR2 from the germline V gene are DFQATT and SNEGSKA (reference sequence). The CDR3 region has the DNA TGCAGTGCTAGAGGGGTGGATGGATGGTCGTTT. This gives the protein CSARGVDGWSF.

This clone appeared a single time. The CDR3 here is CASSREGYNEQFF. The CDR3 nucleotides read TGTGCCAGCAGCCGGGAAGGGTACAATGAGCAGTTCTTC. This rearrangement joins TRBV7-9 to TRBJ2-1, with D possibly being TRBD2 (5 bases). Germline loops: CDR1 SEHNR, CDR2 FQNEAQ (reference sequence). Trimming shortened V by 5 bases and J by 4 bases, and 9 bases separated the two germline ends. The CDR3 totals 13 residues.

The rearrangement links TRBV5-4 to TRBJ2-1; 7 bases map to TRBD2. V lost 0 bases to trimming and J lost 7 bases; unmatched junction nucleotides: 4. This CDR3 comprises 14 residues. The V gene's germline CDR1 is SGHNT and CDR2 YYREEE (reference sequence). The CDR3 DNA is TGTGCCAGCAGCTTGGGTGGACTAGGGAATGAGCAGTTCTTC. This sequence encodes CASSLGGLGNEQFF.

The DNA of the CDR3 is TGTGCCAGCTCGGCTACGCTAGCGGGAGGGCCGAACACCGGGGAGCTGTTTTTT. Its translation is CASSATLAGGPNTGELFF. The rearrangement links TRBV18 to TRBJ2-2; TRBD2 matches 12 bases. CDR3 length: 18 amino acids. J was trimmed by 0 bases and V by 6 bases; bases with no gene match: 8. The germline CDR1 and CDR2 sequences are KGHSH and LQKENI.

CDR3 loop: CASGVGYGYTF. The DNA of the CDR3 is TGTGCCAGTGGGGTAGGCTATGGCTACACCTTC. The V gene is TRBV28, the J gene TRBJ1-2; no clear D gene. Trimming cost V 9 bases and J 4 bases, with 9 bases left between them. The CDR3 totals 11 residues. Germline lookup yields CDR1 MDHEN and CDR2 SYDVKM.

J is TRBJ1-4 and V is TRBV5-1; D might be TRBD1 (5 bases). Trimming took off 4 bases at V and 0 bases at J, with 10 bases between the two ends. This CDR3 region has 15 residues. The V gene's germline CDR1 is SGHRS and CDR2 YFSETQ. The CDR3 sequence is CASSPGSSTNEKLFF. CDR3 nucleotide sequence: TGCGCCAGCAGCCCAGGGTCTTCAACTAATGAAAAACTGTTTTTT.

This clone showed up just a few times. This chain connects TRBV7-9 to TRBJ1-5; possibly TRBD1 for D (6 bases). The CDR3 sequence is 13 residues long. Trimming pared 9 bases from V and 4 bases from J, leaving 13 bases between. Germline V gene sequence: CDR1 SEHNR, CDR2 FQNEAQ (reference sequence). Here the CDR3 reads CARDTGKNQPQHF. DNA of the CDR3: TGTGCCAGAGACACAGGGAAAAATCAGCCCCAGCATTTT.

The rearrangement uses TRBV5-4 and TRBJ2-7, with D perhaps TRBD1 (6 bases). CDR1 SGHNT and CDR2 YYREEE come from the germline V gene (reference sequence). This CDR3 spans 15 amino acids. Trimming cost V 3 bases and J 5 bases, with 18 bases left between them. CDR3 sequence (DNA): TGTGCCAGCAGCTCACCAGTACAGGGCGCCCACGAGCAGTACTTC. Encoded protein: CASSSPVQGAHEQYF.